The 27 T cell receptor beta chains given below trace back to one sample, sequenced in a study of cytomegalovirus exposure and HLA in healthy donors. PCR used 60 Vbeta primers and 13 Jbeta primers. Data came from immunoSEQ multiplex PCR; TCRdb stores just in-frame clones and leaves some out. The sample lists fewer than 200,000 clones, roughly 70% seen once, with around 1.9% in the top ten. The sample taken for sequencing was PBMCs. Every receptor here comes from a woman aged 25 to 39 in good health and CMV-seronegative.

The gene calls are TRBV14 and TRBJ2-3, with 8 bases lining up with TRBD2. The CDR3 has 15 amino acids. Looked up from germline, CDR1 is SGHDN and CDR2 is FVKESK. V dropped 4 bases and J dropped 8; count of bases not matched to a gene: 11. The CDR3 region has the DNA TGTGCCAGCAGCCCACAAGCGGGGGTTGGTGGTACGCAGTATTTT. This translates into CASSPQAGVGGTQYF.

This chain connects TRBV21-1 to TRBJ2-3; the DNA was not used to check the table's D call, TRBD1. TRBV21-1 is a known pseudogene. This CDR3 spans 15 amino acids. This CDR3 reads CASFFPGQGSDTQYF. Here the CDR3 DNA reads TGTGCCAGCTTCTTTCCGGGACAGGGTTCCGATACGCAGTATTTT.

The chain recombines TRBV7-6 with TRBJ1-2; 9 bases match TRBD1. This CDR3 comprises 13 residues. Trimming removed 1 base from V and 6 bases from J; junction bases left unmatched: 0. Germline V gene lookup returns CDR1 SGHVS and CDR2 FNYEAQ. The CDR3 protein is CASSLGQGDGYTF. The CDR3 DNA reads as TGTGCCAGCAGCTTAGGACAGGGGGATGGCTACACCTTC.

The chain employs TRBV5-1 and TRBJ1-1; the match to TRBD1 covers 7 bases. The J segment lost 1 base and the V segment lost 4 bases, leaving 7 bases of the junction unmatched. This CDR3 has 15 amino acids. Per germline, CDR1 SGHRS and CDR2 YFSETQ. The CDR3 protein is CASSRTGVTNTEAFF. The CDR3 nucleotides read TGCGCCAGCAGCCGGACAGGAGTCACGAACACTGAAGCTTTCTTT.

J is TRBJ1-2 and V is TRBV5-1; D not certain. The CDR3 runs to 12 residues. Trimming took 4 bases from V and 8 from J, leaving 12 bases between them. CDR1 and CDR2 (germline): SGHRS, YFSETQ. The CDR3 loop is CASSPIRGGYTF. The CDR3 DNA is TGCGCCAGCAGCCCCATCAGAGGCGGCTACACCTTC.

The chain recombines TRBV5-1 with TRBJ1-1; 7 bases fit TRBD1. The CDR3 spans 15 residues. J was trimmed by 7 bases and V by 4 bases; bases with no gene match: 13. Germline V gene lookup returns CDR1 SGHRS and CDR2 YFSETQ. The CDR3 reads CASSRSRDSLYEAFF. The DNA of the CDR3 is TGCGCCAGCAGCCGATCCCGGGACAGTCTATATGAAGCTTTCTTT.

This clone was recorded only once. The J gene is TRBJ2-7, the V gene TRBV18; 11 bases fit TRBD2. The trim removed 6 bases at V and 4 bases at J, leaving 8 bases unmatched. Looked up from germline, CDR1 is KGHSH and CDR2 is LQKENI. The CDR3 is 15 residues long. CDR3 sequence reads: CASSPSGRIVYEQYF. The CDR3 coding sequence is TGTGCCAGCTCCCCTAGCGGGAGGATCGTGTACGAGCAGTACTTC.

A remark on this clone: This sample includes further DNA sequences coding for the same CDR3. The chain recombines TRBV19 with TRBJ1-2, with TRBD1 as a possible D gene (6 bases). Germline loops: CDR1 LNHDA, CDR2 SQIVND (reference sequence). This CDR3 is 14 amino acids long. V lost 3 bases and J 0 bases, leaving 8 bases between the germline ends. In DNA form, the CDR3 reads TGTGCCAGTAGTATTCGACAGGCTAACTATGGCTACACCTTC. Its translation: CASSIRQANYGYTF.

In its sample, this clone was seen once. The chain uses TRBV5-6 and TRBJ2-7; 8 bases align to TRBD1. This CDR3 comprises 16 residues. The V gene end was trimmed by 2 bases and the J gene end by 2 bases; junction bases not matched to a gene: 9. Looked up from germline, CDR1 is SGHDT and CDR2 is YYEEEE. This chain's CDR3 is CASSFSWTGRTYEQYF. DNA of the CDR3: TGTGCCAGCAGCTTTTCGTGGACAGGGAGAACCTACGAGCAGTACTTC.

The rearrangement links TRBV7-6 to TRBJ2-6; 10 positions match TRBD1. The CDR3 consists of 18 residues. Trimming cost V 5 bases and J 1 base; bases outside gene matches: 8. Germline assignment: CDR1 SGHVS and CDR2 FNYEAQ. CDR3 in amino acids: CASSRRDRGFSGANVLTF. CDR3 nucleotide sequence: TGTGCCAGCAGCCGTCGGGACAGGGGTTTTTCTGGGGCCAACGTCCTGACTTTC.

This clone has more than one count but fewer than ten. The J gene is TRBJ1-2, the V gene TRBV7-3, with D maybe TRBD1 (5 bases). V dropped 1 base and J dropped 13 bases, with 16 bases sitting between them. CDR3 length equals 13 residues. Germline-derived CDR1 and CDR2 are SGHTA and FQGTGA. For the CDR3, the DNA is TGTGCCAGCAGCTTAAACAGCGGGGGGGACTGCACCTTC. It is translated as CASSLNSGGDCTF. The full variable domain, completed using reference TRBV7-3 and TRBJ1-2, is GAGVSQTPSNKVTEKGKYVELRCDPISGHTALYWYRQSLGQGPEFLIYFQGTGAADDSGLPNDRFFAVRPEGSVSTLKIQRTERGDSAVYLCASSLNSGGDCTFGSGTRLTVV.

The chain uses TRBV5-4 and TRBJ2-7; 9 bases map to TRBD1. CDR3 length equals 15 residues. Trimming cost V 5 bases and J 5 bases; bases outside gene matches: 11. Germline-derived CDR1 and CDR2 are SGHNT and YYREEE (reference sequence). The CDR3 nucleotides read TGTGCCAGCAGTTTTAGGACAGGGGCAACCCACGAGCAGTACTTC. The encoded protein is CASSFRTGATHEQYF.

The V and J genes are TRBV2 and TRBJ2-7, with 9 bases aligning to TRBD1. From germline, CDR1 is SNHLY and CDR2 FYNNEI. The junction had 11 bases not matched to a gene; V was cut back by 8 bases and J by 3 bases. The CDR3 runs 15 residues. The CDR3 is CASFPPTGGFYEQYF. The CDR3, as DNA: TGTGCCAGCTTTCCACCGACAGGGGGATTCTACGAGCAGTACTTC.

This clone was counted a few times. This CDR3 is CASREQGNTEAFF. CDR3 in DNA: TGTGCCAGCCGAGAACAGGGGAACACTGAAGCTTTCTTT. The V and J genes are TRBV6-1 and TRBJ1-1; tentative D call: TRBD1 (6 bases). V shed 8 bases and J shed 1 base, with 11 bases lying between them. CDR3 length: 13 residues. Germline values: CDR1 MNHNS, CDR2 SASEGT.

The V and J genes are TRBV29-1 and TRBJ2-5; a possible D gene is TRBD1 (6 bases). The CDR3 runs to 15 residues. Trimming stripped 5 bases from V and 4 bases from J, with 20 bases between. Germline CDR1 is SQVTM and CDR2 is ANQGSEA. The CDR3 reads CSVTDEAGEGETQYF. In DNA form, the CDR3 reads TGCAGCGTTACAGACGAAGCAGGGGAAGGAGAGACCCAGTACTTC. The full variable domain, in which reference TRBV29-1 and TRBJ2-5 provide the parts outside the CDR3, is SAVISQKPSRDICQRGTSLTIQCQVDSQVTMMFWYRQQPGQSLTLIATANQGSEATYESGFVIDKFPISRPNLTFSTLTVSNMSPEDSSIYLCSVTDEAGEGETQYFGPGTRLLVL.

V usage is TRBV9 and J usage is TRBJ2-7; D is unclear. This CDR3 has 14 amino acids. V was cut by 0 bases and J by 0 bases, with 7 bases left in between. Looked up from germline, CDR1 is SGDLS and CDR2 is YYNGEE. CDR3 DNA sequence: TGTGCCAGCAGCGTAGACTGGAGCTCCTACGAGCAGTACTTC. Translation: CASSVDWSSYEQYF.

CDR3 nucleotide sequence: TGTGCCAGCAGCAACCCCGGGACTAGCGGGGGGCAGTTGTTCTACAATGAGCAGTTCTTC. Amino acid sequence: CASSNPGTSGGQLFYNEQFF. The chain is built from TRBV7-8 and TRBJ2-1; TRBD2 matches 15 bases. V lost 5 bases, J lost 3 bases, and 14 bases stayed unmatched. Germline CDR1 and CDR2: SGHVS and FQNEAQ. This CDR3 comprises 20 residues.

This rearrangement joins TRBV7-9 to TRBJ1-1; no firm D call. The CDR3 is made up of 14 amino acids. The V end lost 5 bases, the J end lost 7 bases, and 17 bases lay between the germline ends. CDR1 and CDR2 (germline): SEHNR, FQNEAQ (reference sequence). DNA for the CDR3: TGTGCCAGCAGCCGTAGTGGGGTCCGGGGTGAAGCTTTCTTT. Its protein is CASSRSGVRGEAFF. Using reference TRBV7-9 and TRBJ1-1 for the parts outside the CDR3, the full variable domain is DTGVSQNPRHKITKRGQNVTFRCDPISEHNRLYWYRQTLGQGPEFLTYFQNEAQLEKSRLLSDRFSAERPKGSFSTLEIQRTEQGDSAMYLCASSRSGVRGEAFFGQGTRLTVV.

The rearrangement uses TRBV9 and TRBJ1-1, with D perhaps TRBD1 (5 bases). In germline, CDR1 is SGDLS, CDR2 YYNGEE. V gave up 4 bases and J gave up 0 bases, with 16 bases separating them. The CDR3 totals 16 residues. The CDR3 loop reads CASSLSGKSMNTEAFF. In DNA form, the CDR3 reads TGTGCCAGCAGCCTCTCAGGGAAAAGCATGAACACTGAAGCTTTCTTT.

V is TRBV7-2 and J is TRBJ2-1; 7 bases are shared with TRBD2. V trimming: 0 bases; J trimming: 4 bases; junction bases outside the gene matches: 3. Germline V gene lookup returns CDR1 SGHTA and CDR2 FQGNSA. The CDR3 is 15 residues long. The chain's CDR3 is CASSLAGGPYNEQFF. The CDR3 nucleotides are TGTGCCAGCAGCTTAGCGGGAGGGCCGTACAATGAGCAGTTCTTC.

The V and J genes are TRBV2 and TRBJ2-7; D ambiguous. In germline, CDR1 is SNHLY, CDR2 FYNNEI. Trimming stripped 6 bases from V and 9 bases from J, with 15 bases between. The CDR3 covers 12 residues. The CDR3 region has the DNA TGTGCCAGCAGGTTGGAAGTTGGCGGGCAGTACTTC. Encoded protein: CASRLEVGGQYF.

The rearrangement joins TRBV18 to TRBJ2-1, with TRBD2 identical over 11 bases. The CDR3 runs to 14 residues. The junction had 3 bases not matched to a gene; V was cut back by 3 bases and J by 8 bases. Looked up from germline, CDR1 is KGHSH and CDR2 is LQKENI. Here the CDR3 reads CASSPTSGSDEQFF. The CDR3 DNA sequence: TGTGCCAGCTCACCTACTAGCGGGAGCGATGAGCAGTTCTTC.

The rearrangement links TRBV19 to TRBJ2-7, with D tentatively TRBD2 (6 bases). The CDR3 sequence is 16 residues long. V dropped 2 bases and J dropped 3 bases, with 17 bases sitting between them. Germline V gene sequence: CDR1 LNHDA, CDR2 SQIVND (reference sequence). CDR3 region: CASSISSASVLYEQYF. Here the CDR3 DNA reads TGTGCCAGTAGTATAAGCTCGGCTAGCGTGCTCTACGAGCAGTACTTC.

The chain has TRBV2 and TRBJ2-7, with 13 nucleotides matching TRBD2. The DNA end is a closer match to TRBJ2-5, so the J assignment may be wrong. The CDR3 totals 18 residues. The V gene's germline CDR1 is SNHLY and CDR2 FYNNEI. Here the CDR3 DNA reads TGTGCCAGCAGTGAATTCCCGACTAGCGGGGGGACCCAAGAGACCCAGTACTTC. Residues: CASSEFPTSGGTQETQYF.

The rearrangement joins TRBV29-1 to TRBJ2-2; perhaps TRBD2 as D (5 bases). This CDR3 is built from 13 residues. CDR1 and CDR2 from the germline V gene are SQVTM and ANQGSEA. Trimming pared 3 bases from V and 5 bases from J, leaving 10 bases between. The CDR3 DNA reads TGCAGCGTTGATTACACGGGGACCGGGGAGCTGTTTTTT. Protein sequence: CSVDYTGTGELFF.

The V and J genes are TRBV27 and TRBJ2-7; perhaps TRBD2 as D (6 bases). The V and J ends lost 0 bases and 3 bases respectively, with 12 bases between them. The CDR3 covers 15 residues. Germline lookup yields CDR1 MNHEY and CDR2 SMNVEV (reference sequence). CDR3 nucleotide sequence: TGTGCCAGCAGTTTATCAGGGACTGGAAACTACGAGCAGTACTTC. It specifies CASSLSGTGNYEQYF.

This rearrangement joins TRBV4-1 to TRBJ1-1; D not resolved. The CDR3 is 13 residues long. With 1 base removed from V and 2 bases from J, the gap between germline ends came to 5 bases. Germline V gene lookup returns CDR1 MGHRA and CDR2 YSYEKL. CDR3 protein: CASSQAVNTEAFF. In nucleotides, the CDR3 is TGCGCCAGCAGCCAAGCGGTCAACACTGAAGCTTTCTTT.